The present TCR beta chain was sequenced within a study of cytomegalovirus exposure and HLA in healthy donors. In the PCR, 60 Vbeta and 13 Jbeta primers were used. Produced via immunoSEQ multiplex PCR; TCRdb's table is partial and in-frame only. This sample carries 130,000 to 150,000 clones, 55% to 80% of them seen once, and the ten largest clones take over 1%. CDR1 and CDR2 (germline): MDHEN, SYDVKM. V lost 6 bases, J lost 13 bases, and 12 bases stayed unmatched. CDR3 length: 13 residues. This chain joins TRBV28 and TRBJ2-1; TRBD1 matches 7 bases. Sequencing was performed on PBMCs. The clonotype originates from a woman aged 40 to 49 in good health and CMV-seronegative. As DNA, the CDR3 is TGTGCCAGCAGCCTTACAGGGGAGAGTGCCCAGTTCTTC. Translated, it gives CASSLTGESAQFF.